This T cell receptor beta chain was identified in a study of T cells in Graves' hyperthyroidism and ophthalmopathy. Researchers amplified the TCR beta CDR3 regions from RNA transcripts. A first-round RT-PCR of the TCR CDR3 used the HTBI primer set. TCRdb re-called the multiplex PCR reads through MiXCR, storing one row per CDR3 protein. The table includes some 440,000 distinct CDR3 sequences, about 15% detected once. The V and J ends lost 5 bases and 5 bases respectively, with 15 bases between them. CDR1 is PRHDT, CDR2 FYEKMQ, per germline (reference sequence). The CDR3 has 14 amino acids. Hyperthyroidism, newly diagnosed and lasting under 2 months, affected patients aged 18 to 65. This clonotype was seen more than once but under ten times.

The V call is TRBV13, the J call TRBJ1-1; D unresolved. Sequenced: blood. The sequence was collected from a woman between 18 and 29 years old with Graves' hyperthyroidism. The CDR3 DNA reads TGTGCCAGCAGCCGATCAGATACCCGGACTGAAGCTTTCTTT. This sequence encodes CASSRSDTRTEAFF.